The subject of this entry is one TCR beta chain. Its antigen is not identified. Patients had chemo-refractory metastatic non-small-cell lung cancer and received focal radiation plus CTLA-4 blockade that used ipilimumab. The data stem from a study of radiotherapy plus CTLA-4 blockade in lung cancer. Across the study: Disease control reached approximately 30%, with objective responses in around 20%. Study-wide results and limits: Subsequent to radiotherapy plus ipilimumab, tumor-derived TCR clones underwent expansion in blood.

Trimming pared 0 bases from V and 7 bases from J, leaving 6 bases between. Per the germline V gene, CDR1 is GTSNPN and CDR2 is SVGIG (reference sequence). The CDR3 consists of 12 residues. The repertoire was sequenced with immunoSEQ multiplex PCR; TCRdb's copy has only in-frame clones and lacks some. The sample lists approximately 37,000 clones, roughly 75% occurring once. The TCR sequence derives from a human donor with non-small cell lung cancer who had stable disease on radiotherapy plus ipilimumab. V is TRBV30 and J is TRBJ1-4; TRBD1 might be the D (6 bases). The material was peripheral blood, obtained from a patient treated with radiotherapy plus ipilimumab. This CDR3 is CAWSVGGEKLFF. The DNA of the CDR3 is TGTGCCTGGAGTGTAGGGGGTGAAAAACTGTTTTTT.